The sequence of this T cell receptor beta chain was determined in a study of OX40 agonist ivuxolimab in advanced cancers. Across the study: Males comprised 82.7% of the group, whose mean age was around 62 years (range 23 to 79).

The assay was immunoSEQ multiplex PCR, and TCRdb's table has in-frame clones only and misses some. The sample lists 40,000 to 50,000 clones; 70% to 90% were seen once. Trimming shortened V by 1 base and J by 4 bases, and 17 bases separated the two germline ends. Germline lookup yields CDR1 MGHDK and CDR2 SYGVNS. The CDR3 is 17 amino acids. The chain joins TRBV25-1 to TRBJ2-1; D remains unclear. This receptor was taken from an adult with an advanced solid tumor such as melanoma, head and neck, liver or kidney cancer. Source: CD4+ or CD8+ T cells sorted from blood, taken in a trial of the OX40 agonist ivuxolimab. CDR3 bases: TGTGCCAGCAGTGAATTGGTTGGCTACCTCGGGTACAATGAGCAGTTCTTC. Protein product: CASSELVGYLGYNEQFF.